The rows below give T cell receptor beta chains drawn from one sample of a study of blood T cell repertoires in COVID-19. Some clones are missing from TCRdb's copy, which holds only in-frame ones; the method was immunoSEQ multiplex PCR. The profile covers about 250,000 clones, with 86% appearing a single time and approximately 1.6% taken by the ten largest. Material: PBMCs or T cells enriched from blood (not recorded which). These receptors were taken from a man between 35 and 55 years old who had recovered from COVID-19. Each CDR3 is given with its conserved first and last residue. A D gene is named only where the DNA matches it firmly. Size values are once, few and many counts, or a class for expanded clones, and some rows have none.

j_gene | v_gene | abundance | d_gene | CDR3aa | CDR3nt
TRBJ2-3 | TRBV4-2 | - | TRBD1 | CASSLSGTGGTDTQYF | TGTGCCAGCAGCCTCTCCGGGACAGGGGGCACAGATACGCAGTATTTT
TRBJ2-1 | TRBV5-4 | - | TRBD2 | CASSPRLAGATEQFF | TGTGCCAGCAGCCCCCGACTAGCGGGAGCAACTGAGCAGTTCTTC
TRBJ2-7 | TRBV28 | - | TRBD2 | CASSPLGLAGSYEQYF | TGTGCCAGCAGTCCCCTCGGCCTAGCGGGAAGCTACGAGCAGTACTTC
TRBJ1-2 | TRBV6-1 | few | TRBD1 | CASSEVPRDRVLGYTF | TGTGCCAGCAGTGAAGTCCCGCGGGACAGGGTACTCGGCTACACCTTC
TRBJ1-1 | TRBV27 | many | - | CASSGREFSSGNTEAFF | TGTGCCAGCAGTGGCCGGGAATTTTCTTCTGGGAACACTGAAGCTTTCTTT
TRBJ2-7 | TRBV3-1/TRBV3-2 | - | TRBD2 | CASSLSSIAGGYEQYF | TGTGCCAGCAGCCTATCAAGTATAGCGGGGGGTTACGAGCAGTACTTC
TRBJ2-5 | TRBV6-1 | - | - | CASSEWGRTETQYF | TGTGCCAGCAGTGAATGGGGGCGTACGGAGACCCAGTACTTC
TRBJ1-2 | TRBV9 | - | - | CASSVGLQGPYGYTF | TGTGCCAGCAGCGTAGGGTTACAGGGACCCTATGGCTACACCTTC
TRBJ1-2 | TRBV3-1/TRBV3-2 | - | - | CASSPTREPYGYTF | TGTGCCAGCAGCCCCACCCGGGAACCCTATGGCTACACCTTC
TRBJ2-6 | TRBV5-6 | - | - | CASSLQGTGANVLTF | TGTGCCAGCAGCTTACAGGGAACTGGGGCCAACGTCCTGACTTTC
TRBJ1-2 | TRBV19 | - | TRBD1 | CASSITGTGGGYTF | TGTGCCAGTAGTATCACCGGGACAGGGGGTGGCTACACCTTC
TRBJ1-1 | TRBV28 | - | - | CASRDSSRLNTEAFF | TGTGCCAGCAGAGACAGTTCCCGTTTGAACACTGAAGCTTTCTTT
TRBJ2-5 | TRBV7-6 | - | - | CASSLGGGAATQYF | TGTGCCAGCAGCTTGGGAGGGGGGGCGGCGACCCAGTACTTC
TRBJ2-2 | TRBV27 | - | - | CASSLSGRTGELFF | TGTGCCAGCAGTTTATCCGGTCGAACCGGGGAGCTGTTTTTT
TRBJ1-1 | TRBV19 | once | TRBD1 | CASREDRDFNTEAFF | TGTGCCAGCCGAGAGGACAGGGACTTTAACACTGAAGCTTTCTTT
TRBJ1-6 | TRBV28 | - | TRBD1 | CASSSSDRLGNNSPLHF | TGTGCCAGCAGTTCCTCGGACAGGTTGGGTAATAATTCACCCCTCCACTTT